The 2 T cell receptor beta chains in this list originate from one sample, sequenced in a study of neurological immune-mediated disorders. In TCRdb, the 5' RACE reads were re-called with MiXCR into one record per CDR3 protein. Among approximately 48,000 distinct CDR3 sequences listed, about an eighth were seen once. Stated time point: longitudinal time-point 3. The sequencing input was PBMCs. The receptors were gathered from a male donor with HTLV-1-associated myelopathy (HAM/TSP).

The chain uses TRBV20-1 and TRBJ2-4; no definite D call. This CDR3 region has 13 residues. Trimming removed 6 bases from V and 0 bases from J, with 9 bases in between. Germline V gene lookup returns CDR1 DFQATT and CDR2 SNEGSKA (reference sequence). CDR3 sequence reads: CSATDGAKNIQYF. The CDR3 DNA sequence: TGCAGTGCGACGGACGGAGCCAAAAACATTCAGTACTTC.

This clonotype was recorded many times. J is TRBJ1-4 and V is TRBV20-1; tentatively, D is TRBD1 (5 bases). The CDR3 has 14 amino acids. CDR1 DFQATT and CDR2 SNEGSKA come from the germline V gene (reference sequence). With 0 bases removed from V and 7 bases from J, the gap between germline ends came to 12 bases. CDR3 nucleotide sequence: TGCAGTGCTAGAGAGGCCGGGGGATTTGAAAAACTGTTTTTT. This codes for CSAREAGGFEKLFF.